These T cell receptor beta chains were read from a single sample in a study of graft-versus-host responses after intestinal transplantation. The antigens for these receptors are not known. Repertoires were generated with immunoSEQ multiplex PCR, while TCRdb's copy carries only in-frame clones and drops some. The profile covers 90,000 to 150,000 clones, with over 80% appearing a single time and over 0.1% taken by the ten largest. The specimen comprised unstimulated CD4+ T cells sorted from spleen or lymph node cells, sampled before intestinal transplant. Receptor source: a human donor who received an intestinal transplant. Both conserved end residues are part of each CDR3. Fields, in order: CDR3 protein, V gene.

CARTKTGQNYGYTF TRBV7-2
CASRQRRWATGEQYF TRBV21-1
CASSLVPAEQETQYF TRBV7-9
CASSLLAGAYNEQFF TRBV14
CSAIKQETQYF TRBV20-1
CASSDAGTSVREQFF TRBV9
CASNKRLAGGREQYF TRBV6-5
CASSTSGRFYNEQFF TRBV21-1
CASRGARYPHVDEQFF TRBV2
CASSEGGQGFHEQYF TRBV9
CAHSTRDNTDTQYF TRBV30
CASSLTVPDSNQPQHF TRBV28
CASSPLSQEEQFF TRBV5-1
CASRFVGEETQYF TRBV19
CASSLAPSVGISEQYF TRBV7-6
CASSDSSSNTEAFF TRBV6-4
CASSYSSSRGNYGYTF TRBV6-5
CASSNGAYNEQFF TRBV6-5
CASSPLAAFRDTQYF TRBV18
CASSLDGTAYNSPLHF TRBV5-1
CASSTRLGYGYTF TRBV27
CAIGPGTGGGETQYF TRBV10-3
CASRGRGNTEAFF TRBV6-1
CASSGGATGSRGYTF TRBV10-2
CASSLSQGGGYTF TRBV28
CASSKTSGSNEQFF TRBV9
CASSAHREETQYF TRBV19
CASSYSVSSGNTIYF TRBV6-5
CASSPRARQGAIYGYTF TRBV18
CASSLGRRMGEQFF TRBV11-2
CASRTVQGTEAFF TRBV28
CASSGWGLAGDEQFF TRBV6-1
CASSSGLARSTDTQYF TRBV7-2
CASSVTGTYEQYF TRBV5-1
CASSPPIPAEKLFF TRBV18
CASSESVGGYTEAFF TRBV6-1
CASSLWTVMYEQYF TRBV28
CASNRQFSTDTQYF TRBV6-1
CASLVGSGYEQYF TRBV6-5
CASSQGREQYF TRBV6-5
CASSATITGELFF TRBV11-2
CASSLRDSPDYEQYF TRBV11-1
CASSSREGGGNEQFF TRBV11-1
CASSEAPGRGSDTQYF TRBV2
CASSLGPSGGTDTQYF TRBV5-1
CASERAGRDEQYF TRBV6-5
CARFGNQPQHF TRBV19
CASTVLAGGLSYNEQFF TRBV2
CASRLTGGGNQPQHF TRBV28
CAWSKGGPTSYEQYF TRBV30
CASSSTGWNGYTF TRBV19
CASSVWGRGAARTGELFF TRBV28
CASSFRQREQYF TRBV11-2
CASSYSFGTNYGYTF TRBV7-2
CASSPGTLKTYEQYF TRBV27
CATRPGTSGKKTYNEQFF TRBV15
CASNSDRIVYGYTF TRBV11-2